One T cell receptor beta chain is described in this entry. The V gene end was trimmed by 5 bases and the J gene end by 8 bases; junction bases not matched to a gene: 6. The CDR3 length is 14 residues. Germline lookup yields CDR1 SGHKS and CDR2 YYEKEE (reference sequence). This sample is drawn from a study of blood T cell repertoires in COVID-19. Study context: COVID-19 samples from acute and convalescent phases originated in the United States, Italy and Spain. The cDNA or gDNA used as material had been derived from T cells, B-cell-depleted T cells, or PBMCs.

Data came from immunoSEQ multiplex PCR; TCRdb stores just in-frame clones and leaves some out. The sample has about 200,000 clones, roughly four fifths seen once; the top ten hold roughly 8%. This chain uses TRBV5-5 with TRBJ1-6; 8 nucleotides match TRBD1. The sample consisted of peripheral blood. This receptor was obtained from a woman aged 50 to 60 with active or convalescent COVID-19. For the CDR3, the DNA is TGTGCCAGCAGTCGACAGGGGAGGGATTCACCCCTCCACTTT. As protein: CASSRQGRDSPLHF.